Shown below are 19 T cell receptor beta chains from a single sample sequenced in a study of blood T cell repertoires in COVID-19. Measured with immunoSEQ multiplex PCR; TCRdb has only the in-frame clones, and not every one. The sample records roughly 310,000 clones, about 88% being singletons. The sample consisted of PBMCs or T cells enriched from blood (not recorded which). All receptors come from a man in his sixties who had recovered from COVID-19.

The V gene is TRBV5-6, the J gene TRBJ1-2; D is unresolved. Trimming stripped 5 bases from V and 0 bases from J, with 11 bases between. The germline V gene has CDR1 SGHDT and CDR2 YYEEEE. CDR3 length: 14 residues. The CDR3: CASRPGGTNYGYTF. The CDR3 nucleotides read TGTGCCAGCAGACCAGGTGGAACTAACTATGGCTACACCTTC.

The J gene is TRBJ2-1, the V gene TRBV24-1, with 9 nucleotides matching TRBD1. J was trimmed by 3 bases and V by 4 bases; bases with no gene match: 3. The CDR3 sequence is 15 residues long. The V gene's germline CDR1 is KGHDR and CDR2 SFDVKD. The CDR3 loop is CATSERQGVYNEQFF. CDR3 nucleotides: TGTGCCACCAGTGAGAGACAGGGGGTCTACAATGAGCAGTTCTTC.

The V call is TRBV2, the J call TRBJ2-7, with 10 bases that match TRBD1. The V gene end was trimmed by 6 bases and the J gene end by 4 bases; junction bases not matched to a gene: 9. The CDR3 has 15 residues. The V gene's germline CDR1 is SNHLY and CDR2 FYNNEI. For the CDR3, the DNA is TGTGCCAGCAGCCCCCCGACAGGGGGCGCATACGAGCAGTACTTC. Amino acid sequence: CASSPPTGGAYEQYF.

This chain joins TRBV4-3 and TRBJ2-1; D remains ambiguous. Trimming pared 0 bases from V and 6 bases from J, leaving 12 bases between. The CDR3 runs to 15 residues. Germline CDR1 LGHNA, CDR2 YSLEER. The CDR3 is CASSQDLHTSNEQFF. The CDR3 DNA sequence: TGCGCCAGCAGCCAAGATTTACACACCAGCAATGAGCAGTTCTTC.

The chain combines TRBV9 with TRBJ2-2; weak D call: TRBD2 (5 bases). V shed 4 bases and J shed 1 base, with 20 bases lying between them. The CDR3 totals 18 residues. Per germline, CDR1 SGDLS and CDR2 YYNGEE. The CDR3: CASSMRALTRKNTGELFF. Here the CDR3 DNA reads TGTGCCAGCAGCATGCGGGCCCTAACTAGGAAGAACACCGGGGAGCTGTTTTTT.

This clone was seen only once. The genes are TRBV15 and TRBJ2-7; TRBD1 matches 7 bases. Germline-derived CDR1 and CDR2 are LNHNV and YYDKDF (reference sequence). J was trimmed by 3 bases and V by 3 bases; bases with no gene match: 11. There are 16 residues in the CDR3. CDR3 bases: TGTGCCACCAGCAGTTTCTCAGGGACAGTCCACTACGAGCAGTACTTC. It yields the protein CATSSFSGTVHYEQYF.

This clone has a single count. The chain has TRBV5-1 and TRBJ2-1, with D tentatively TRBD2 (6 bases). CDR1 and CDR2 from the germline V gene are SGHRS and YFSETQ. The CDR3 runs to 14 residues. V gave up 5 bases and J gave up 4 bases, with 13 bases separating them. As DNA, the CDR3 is TGCGCCAGCAGGGTAGCGGACGCTTACAATGAGCAGTTCTTC. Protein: CASRVADAYNEQFF. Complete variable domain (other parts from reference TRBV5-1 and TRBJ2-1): KAGVTQTPRYLIKTRGQQVTLSCSPISGHRSVSWYQQTPGQGLQFLFEYFSETQRNKGNFPGRFSGRQFSNSRSEMNVSTLELGDSALYLCASRVADAYNEQFFGPGTRLTVL.

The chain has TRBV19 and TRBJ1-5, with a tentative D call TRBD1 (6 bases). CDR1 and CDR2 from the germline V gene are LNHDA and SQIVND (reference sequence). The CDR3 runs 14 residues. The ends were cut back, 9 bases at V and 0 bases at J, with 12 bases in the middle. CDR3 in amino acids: CASRGGYSNQPQHF. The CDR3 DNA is TGTGCCAGCAGGGGCGGGTATAGCAATCAGCCCCAGCATTTT.

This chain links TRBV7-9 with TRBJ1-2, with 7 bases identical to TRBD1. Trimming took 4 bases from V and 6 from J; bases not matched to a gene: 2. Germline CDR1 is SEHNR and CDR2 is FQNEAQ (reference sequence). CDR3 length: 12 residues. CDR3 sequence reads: CASSSDRDGYTF. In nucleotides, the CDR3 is TGTGCCAGCAGCTCTGACAGGGATGGCTACACCTTC.

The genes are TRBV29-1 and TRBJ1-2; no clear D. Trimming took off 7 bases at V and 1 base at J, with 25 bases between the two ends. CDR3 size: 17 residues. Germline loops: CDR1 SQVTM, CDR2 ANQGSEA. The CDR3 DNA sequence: TGCAGCGCACAGTCGGGGTCAACACCGACTGTTAACTATGGCTACACCTTC. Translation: CSAQSGSTPTVNYGYTF.

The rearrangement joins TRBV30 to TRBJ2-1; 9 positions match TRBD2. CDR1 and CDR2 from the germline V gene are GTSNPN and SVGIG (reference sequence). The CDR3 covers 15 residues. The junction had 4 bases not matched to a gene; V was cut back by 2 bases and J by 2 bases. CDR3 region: CAWSSLAGAYNEQFF. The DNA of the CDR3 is TGTGCCTGGAGTTCCTTAGCGGGAGCCTACAATGAGCAGTTCTTC.

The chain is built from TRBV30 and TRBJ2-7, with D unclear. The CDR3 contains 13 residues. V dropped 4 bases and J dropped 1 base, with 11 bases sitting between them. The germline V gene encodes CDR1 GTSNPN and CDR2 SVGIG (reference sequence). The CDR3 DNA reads TGTGCCTGGAATATTATCAGTTCCTACGAGCAGTACTTC. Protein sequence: CAWNIISSYEQYF.

CDR3 nucleotide sequence: TGTGCCAGCAGCCACTTAGGACAGGGTGGTTTTGATTCACCCCTCCACTTT. Translating it yields CASSHLGQGGFDSPLHF. V is TRBV3-1 (or the pseudogene TRBV3-2) and J is TRBJ1-6; 8 bases agree with TRBD1. Germline V lookup: CDR1 LGHDT, CDR2 YNNKEL (reference sequence). The CDR3 length is 17 residues. J lost 8 bases, V lost 3 bases, and 12 bases had no gene match.

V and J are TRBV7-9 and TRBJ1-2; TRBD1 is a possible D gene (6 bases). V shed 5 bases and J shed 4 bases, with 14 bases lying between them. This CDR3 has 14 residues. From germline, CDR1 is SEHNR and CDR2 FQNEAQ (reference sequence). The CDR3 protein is CASSASTGSYGYTF. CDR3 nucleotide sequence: TGTGCCAGCAGCGCGTCTACAGGGTCCTATGGCTACACCTTC.

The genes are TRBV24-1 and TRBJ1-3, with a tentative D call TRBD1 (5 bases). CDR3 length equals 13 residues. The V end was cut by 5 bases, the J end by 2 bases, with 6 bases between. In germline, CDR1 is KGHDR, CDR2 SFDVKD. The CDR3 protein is CATSGGPGNTIYF. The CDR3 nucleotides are TGTGCCACCAGTGGGGGCCCTGGAAACACCATATATTTT.

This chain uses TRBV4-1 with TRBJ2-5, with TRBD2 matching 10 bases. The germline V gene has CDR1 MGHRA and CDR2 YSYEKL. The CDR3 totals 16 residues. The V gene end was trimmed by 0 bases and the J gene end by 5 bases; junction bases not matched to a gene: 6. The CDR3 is CASSQDDLAGVETQYF. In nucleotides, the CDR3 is TGCGCCAGCAGCCAAGATGATCTAGCGGGAGTTGAGACCCAGTACTTC.

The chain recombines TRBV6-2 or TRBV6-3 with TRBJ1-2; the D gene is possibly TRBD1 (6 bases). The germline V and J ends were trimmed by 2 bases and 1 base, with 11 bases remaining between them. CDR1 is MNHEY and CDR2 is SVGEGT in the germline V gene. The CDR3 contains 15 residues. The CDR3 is CASSYDGQINYGYTF. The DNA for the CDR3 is TGTGCCAGCAGTTACGACGGACAGATTAACTATGGCTACACCTTC.

The DNA of the CDR3 is TGTGCCAGCAGCCCTAACGGTCTTGGTGTTGAGACCCAGTACTTC. Amino acid sequence: CASSPNGLGVETQYF. V gene TRBV7-2 combines with J gene TRBJ2-5; D is uncertain. Per the germline V gene, CDR1 is SGHTA and CDR2 is FQGNSA. The V end lost 5 bases, the J end lost 5 bases, and 18 bases lay between the germline ends. The CDR3 extends over 15 amino acids.

The CDR3 DNA sequence: TGTGCCAGTACCCCCTCCGCGACAGGGGGTTATACCGGGGAGCTGTTTTTT. It specifies CASTPSATGGYTGELFF. The V and J genes are TRBV19 and TRBJ2-2; 9 bases line up with TRBD1. Germline V gene lookup returns CDR1 LNHDA and CDR2 SQIVND (reference sequence). This CDR3 region has 17 residues. The ends lost 7 bases at V and 5 bases at J; junction bases unmatched: 14.